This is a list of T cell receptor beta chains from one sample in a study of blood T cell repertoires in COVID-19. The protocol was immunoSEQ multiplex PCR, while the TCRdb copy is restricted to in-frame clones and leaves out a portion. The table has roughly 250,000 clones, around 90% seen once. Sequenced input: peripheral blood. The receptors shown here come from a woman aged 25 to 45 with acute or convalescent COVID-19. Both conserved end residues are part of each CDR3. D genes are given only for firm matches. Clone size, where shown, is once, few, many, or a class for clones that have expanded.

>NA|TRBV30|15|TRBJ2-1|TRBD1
TGTGCCTGGAGTGACCCGGGACAGGGGGTCAATGAGCAGTTCTTC
CAWSDPGQGVNEQFF
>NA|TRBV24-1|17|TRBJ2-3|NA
TGTGCCACCAGTGATCCGTCAGGGGCGCTCGGCACAGATACGCAGTATTTT
CATSDPSGALGTDTQYF
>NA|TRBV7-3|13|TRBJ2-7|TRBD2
TGTGCCAGCAGCTTATTAGCGGGGGGCGAGCAGTACTTC
CASSLLAGGEQYF
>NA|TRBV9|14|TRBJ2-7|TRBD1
TGTGCCAGCAGCACGGGACAGGGGAATTACGAGCAGTACTTC
CASSTGQGNYEQYF
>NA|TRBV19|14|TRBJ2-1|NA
TGTGCCAGTAGTATTGGTCGAGGGAGTAATGAGCAGTTCTTC
CASSIGRGSNEQFF
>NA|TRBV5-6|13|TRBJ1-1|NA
TGTGCCAGCAGGCTCGGGGGAGGCACTGAAGCTTTCTTT
CASRLGGGTEAFF
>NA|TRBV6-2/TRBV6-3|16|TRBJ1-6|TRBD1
TGTGCCAGCAGTTACTCGGGACAGAACTATAATTCACCCCTCCACTTT
CASSYSGQNYNSPLHF
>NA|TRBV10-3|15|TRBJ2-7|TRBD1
TGTGCCATCAGACCTGGACAGGGGATTTCCCACGAGCAGTACTTC
CAIRPGQGISHEQYF
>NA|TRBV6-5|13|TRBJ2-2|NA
TGTGCCAGCAGAGCTATAAAGTCCGGGGAGCTGTTTTTT
CASRAIKSGELFF
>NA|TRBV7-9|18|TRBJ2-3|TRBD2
TGTGCCAGCAGCGACCTGCCAAGCGGGGGGGATCCCACAGATACGCAGTATTTT
CASSDLPSGGDPTDTQYF
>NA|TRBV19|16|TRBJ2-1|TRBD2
TGTGCCAGTACCCCCTTGGGCGGGAGTAGCTACAATGAGCAGTTCTTC
CASTPLGGSSYNEQFF
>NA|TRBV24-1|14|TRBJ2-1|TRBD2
TGTGCCCGACACAAGCGGGATAAGTACAATGAGCAGTTCTTC
CARHKRDKYNEQFF
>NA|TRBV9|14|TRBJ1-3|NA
TGTGCCAGCAGCGTAGGAGATTACGGAAACACCATATATTTT
CASSVGDYGNTIYF
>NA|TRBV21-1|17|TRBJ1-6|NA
TGTGCCAGCAGCGCACCAGGGGGTAAGACCTATAATTCACCCCTCCACTTT
CASSAPGGKTYNSPLHF
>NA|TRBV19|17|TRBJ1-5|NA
TGTGCCAGTAGTATCGGCGCTCGATCGGGAGCGAATCAGCCCCAGCATTTT
CASSIGARSGANQPQHF
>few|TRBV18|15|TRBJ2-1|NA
TGTGCCAGCTCACCACCTCGACGGGGGAACAATGAGCAGTTCTTC
CASSPPRRGNNEQFF
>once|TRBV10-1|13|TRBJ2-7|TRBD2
TGCGCCAGCAGTACTAGCGGGAGTCCCGAGCAGTACTTC
CASSTSGSPEQYF
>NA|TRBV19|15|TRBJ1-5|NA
TGTGCCAGTAGTCCCGCCGGGCAGGGGTCCCAGCCCCAGCATTTT
CASSPAGQGSQPQHF
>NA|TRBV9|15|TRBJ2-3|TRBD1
TGTGCCAGCAGCGTCGCCAGGGGGCAGGCAGATACGCAGTATTTT
CASSVARGQADTQYF
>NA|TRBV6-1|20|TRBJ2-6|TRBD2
TGTGCCAGCAGTGAAAGATTTGTGGGACTAGGTCTCTCTGGGGCCAACGTCCTGACTTTC
CASSERFVGLGLSGANVLTF
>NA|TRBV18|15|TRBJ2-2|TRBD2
TGTGCCACCGAGGGACTAGCGGGAGGAACCGGGGAGCTGTTTTTT
CATEGLAGGTGELFF
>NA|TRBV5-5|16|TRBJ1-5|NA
TGTGCCAGCAGCTTGGGGGGGACACAATCTAATCAGCCCCAGCATTTT
CASSLGGTQSNQPQHF
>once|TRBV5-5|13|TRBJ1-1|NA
TGTGCCAGCAGCTTGTCTCCACGCACTGAAGCCTTCTTT
CASSLSPRTEAFF
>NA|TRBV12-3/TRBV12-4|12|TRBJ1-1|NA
TGTGCCAGCAGCAAAGGGGTCACTGAAGCTTTCTTT
CASSKGVTEAFF
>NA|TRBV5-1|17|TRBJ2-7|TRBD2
TGCGCCAGCAGCTTGGGATTAAGGGCTAGCGGGACCTACGAGCAGTACTTC
CASSLGLRASGTYEQYF
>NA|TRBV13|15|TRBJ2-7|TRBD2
TGTGCCAGCAGCTTAGGTGGGAGGGCCTCCTACGAGCAGTACTTC
CASSLGGRASYEQYF
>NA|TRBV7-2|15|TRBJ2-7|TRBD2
TGTGCCAGCAGCCCGGGACTAGCGTATTCCTACGAGCAGTACTTC
CASSPGLAYSYEQYF
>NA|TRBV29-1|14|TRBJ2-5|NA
TGCAGCGTTGACTTCGGAAGCGACTTGGAGACCCAGTACTTC
CSVDFGSDLETQYF
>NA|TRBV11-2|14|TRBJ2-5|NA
TGTGCCAGCAGCTTAGATCAGGGGTGGGTGACCCAGTACTTC
CASSLDQGWVTQYF
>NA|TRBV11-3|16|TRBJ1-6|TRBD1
TGTGCCAGCAGCCTAGAGGGACAGACCCCCAATTCACCCCTCCACTTT
CASSLEGQTPNSPLHF